This T cell receptor (beta chain) was recovered during a study of blood T cell repertoires in COVID-19. Study at large: Spain, Italy and the United States supplied samples that represented acute and convalescent COVID-19. PBMCs, B-cell-depleted T cells, or T cells provided the cDNA or gDNA that made up the material.

The CDR3 sequence is 14 residues long. Trimming took 6 bases from V and 4 from J, leaving 12 bases between them. Germline CDR1 reads KGHSH; CDR2 reads LQKENI. Profiled with immunoSEQ multiplex PCR; TCRdb holds only in-frame clones, not every one. This table has approximately 270,000 clones, roughly 91% appearing once. Across about two dozen US areas, participants ranged in age from about 18 to 90 years. All recovered Cohort 3 donors got two negative PCRs, got clearance, or saw symptom resolution. This receptor was taken from a woman aged 55-75 years who had recovered from COVID-19. This chain links TRBV18 with TRBJ1-4, with D hard to call. Sequencing was done on a sample of PBMCs or T cells enriched from blood (not recorded which). CDR3: CASSLGVNNEKLFF. The CDR3 nucleotides read TGTGCCAGCTCCCTCGGGGTAAATAATGAAAAACTGTTTTTT. Full variable domain (outside the CDR3, taken from reference TRBV18 and TRBJ1-4): NAGVMQNPRHLVRRRGQEARLRCSPMKGHSHVYWYRQLPEEGLKFMVYLQKENIIDESGMPKERFSAEFPKEGPSILRIQQVVRGDSAAYFCASSLGVNNEKLFFGSGTQLSVL.